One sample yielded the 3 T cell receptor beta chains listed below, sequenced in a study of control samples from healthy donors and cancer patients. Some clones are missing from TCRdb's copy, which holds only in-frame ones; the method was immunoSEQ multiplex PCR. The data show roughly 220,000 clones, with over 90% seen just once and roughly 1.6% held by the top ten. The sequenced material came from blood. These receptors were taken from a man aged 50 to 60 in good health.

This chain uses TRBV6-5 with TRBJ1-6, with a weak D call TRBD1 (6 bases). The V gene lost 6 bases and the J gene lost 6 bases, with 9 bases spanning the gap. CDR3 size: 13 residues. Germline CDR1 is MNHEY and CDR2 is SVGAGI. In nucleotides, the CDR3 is TGTGCCAGCAGAGGGGGGATTAATTCACCCCTCCACTTT. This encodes CASRGGINSPLHF.

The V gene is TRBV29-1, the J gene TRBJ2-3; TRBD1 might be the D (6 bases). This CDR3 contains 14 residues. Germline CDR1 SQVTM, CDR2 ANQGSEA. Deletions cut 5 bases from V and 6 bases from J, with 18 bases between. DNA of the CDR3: TGCAGCGTTACGGAGACCAACAGGGAGGATACGCAGTATTTT. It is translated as CSVTETNREDTQYF.

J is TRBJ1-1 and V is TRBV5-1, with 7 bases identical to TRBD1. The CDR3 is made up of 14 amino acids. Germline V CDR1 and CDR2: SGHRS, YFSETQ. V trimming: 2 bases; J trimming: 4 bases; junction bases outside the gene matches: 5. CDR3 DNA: TGCGCCAGCAGCTTTAGGGGGCAGAGCACTGAAGCTTTCTTT. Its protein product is CASSFRGQSTEAFF. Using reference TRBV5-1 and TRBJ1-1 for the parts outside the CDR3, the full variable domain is KAGVTQTPRYLIKTRGQQVTLSCSPISGHRSVSWYQQTPGQGLQFLFEYFSETQRNKGNFPGRFSGRQFSNSRSEMNVSTLELGDSALYLCASSFRGQSTEAFFGQGTRLTVV.